This TCR beta chain was identified during a study of blood T cell repertoires in COVID-19 (dated by TCRdb to the early 2020s). Concerning the study at large: Samples from collaborators originated in the United States, Italy and Spain and spanned both the acute and convalescent phases of COVID-19. Nearly every sample came with metadata listing a de-identified subject ID, COVID-19 status, age in years and sex. The samples were drawn from two sources: the first 160 participants of the ongoing ImmuneRACE study, and 1,200 or so subjects contributed by 6 global collaborators. Deeply sampled blood TCRbeta repertoires from subjects exposed to, actively infected with, or recovered from COVID-19 were included in the dataset. The material from the prospective study consisted of cDNA or gDNA derived from T cells, B-cell-depleted T cells, or PBMCs. HLA class I and class II types, where available, came from metadata supplied by the sample provider rather than from assay-based typing. The repertoires were released in a freely available public database intended as a resource for research on the immune response to SARS-CoV-2.

The CDR3 runs 16 amino acids, cysteine and phenylalanine included. Only the CDR3 DNA stays, 48 bases, in frame from base 1. The junction shows trimming of 0 bases on V and 0 bases on J, plus 12 bases between the germline ends. The CDR1 and CDR2 encoded by the germline V gene are SGHDT and YYEEEE. With respect to this clone: No cognate antigen has been identified for it. Per-nucleotide qualities are absent, and no much larger clonotype sits a single base away.

What the research found in general, with its limitations: Clinical and demographic metadata were provided uncurated, with the amount varying by source and participant.

TCRbeta CDR3 regions were amplified from genomic DNA using the immunoSEQ Assay, a bias-controlled multiplex PCR. The authors processed their data as follows. The number of nucleated cells in each sample was estimated by amplification of reference gene primers within the assay. To quantify the absolute abundance of each unique TCRbeta CDR3 rearrangement, sequence reads were collapsed and filtered. For each sample, productive Simpson clonality was calculated as the square root of Simpson's diversity index across productive rearrangements. The table comes from immuneACCESS by way of TCRdb, which keeps in-frame sequences with V and J called. Part of the clones is missing from these tables; in studies checked, under half for an unresolved V gene and the rest for unknown reasons. That table gives V, J and clone size, and the DNA gave D and trimming. The sample records about 320,000 clones, almost 85% of which are singletons. 7.2% of the sample lies in the top ten.

The collaborating institutions used their own protocols to collect whole blood in K2EDTA tubes. For TCRbeta analysis, collaborators shipped samples as frozen whole blood, isolated PBMCs, or DNA extracted from either of those sample types. Sequencing was carried out using peripheral blood. Recombination linked TRBV5-6 to TRBJ1-2; TRBD1 is a possible D gene, resting on 6 matching bases. The TCR was taken from a human donor in a cohort sampled during active COVID-19. The bases are TGTGCCAGCAGCTTGGTGTCGACAGGCACTAACTATGGCTACACCTTC. Its product reads: CASSLVSTGTNYGYTF.